The sequence of this T cell receptor beta chain was determined in a study of blood T cell repertoires in COVID-19. Study at large: Spain, Italy and the United States supplied samples that represented acute and convalescent COVID-19. Sources were T cells, B-cell-depleted T cells, or PBMCs; the material itself was cDNA or gDNA.

This clone has a handful of counts. In the original processing: By means of reference gene primer amplification, nucleated cell counts were estimated. This table comes from immunoSEQ multiplex PCR, and its TCRdb copy is limited to in-frame clones, with some not included. V and J calls and clone size are as listed in that table; D and trimming were resolved from the DNA. Of 100,000 or so clones in the sample, around 84% are singletons; the top ten hold roughly 3.1%. The V gene end was trimmed by 1 base and the J gene end by 3 bases; junction bases not matched to a gene: 8. The germline CDR1 and CDR2 sequences are SGHVS and FQNEAQ. The CDR3 contains 17 residues.

The specimen was peripheral blood. The V gene is TRBV7-8, the J gene TRBJ2-3; 9 nucleotides agree with TRBD2. This receptor was identified in a man aged 45-65 years with active or convalescent COVID-19. CDR3 sequence: CASSLDAGGPITDTQYF. CDR3 nucleotide sequence: TGTGCCAGCAGCTTAGATGCGGGGGGGCCGATTACAGATACGCAGTATTTT.